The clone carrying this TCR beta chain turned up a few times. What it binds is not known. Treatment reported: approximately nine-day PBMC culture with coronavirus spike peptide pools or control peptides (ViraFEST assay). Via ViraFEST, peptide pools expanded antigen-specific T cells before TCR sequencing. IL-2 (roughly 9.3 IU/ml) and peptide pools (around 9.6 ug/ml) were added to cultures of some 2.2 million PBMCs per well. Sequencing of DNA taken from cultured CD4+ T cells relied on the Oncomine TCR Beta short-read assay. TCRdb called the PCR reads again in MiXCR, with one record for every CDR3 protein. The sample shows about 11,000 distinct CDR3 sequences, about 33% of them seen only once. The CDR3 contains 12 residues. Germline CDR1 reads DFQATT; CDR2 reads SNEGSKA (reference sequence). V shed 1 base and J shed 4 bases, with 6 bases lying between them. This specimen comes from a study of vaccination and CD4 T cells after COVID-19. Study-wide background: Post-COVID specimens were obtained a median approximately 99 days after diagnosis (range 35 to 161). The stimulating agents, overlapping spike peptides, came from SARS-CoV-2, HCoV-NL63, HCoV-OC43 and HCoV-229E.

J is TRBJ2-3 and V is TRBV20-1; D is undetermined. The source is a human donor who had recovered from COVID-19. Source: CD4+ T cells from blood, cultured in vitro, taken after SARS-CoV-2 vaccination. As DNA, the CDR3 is TGCAGTGCTAGAGCAAGGGCAGATACGCAGTATTTT. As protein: CSARARADTQYF.